This T cell receptor (beta chain) was documented in a study of post-analysis software for immune sequencing data. General study points: Elevated frequency relative to controls characterized four or five TRBV segments in patients, TRBV5-6, TRBV5-1 and TRBV20-1 among them.

Germline values: CDR1 SGDLS, CDR2 YYNGEE. The length of the CDR3 is 17 residues. V gave up 4 bases and J gave up 4 bases; unmatched junction bases: 13. TCR beta cDNA libraries had unique molecular identifiers. TCRdb independently ran MiXCR on the PCR reads; one entry per CDR3 protein. The sample shows almost 700,000 distinct CDR3 sequences, roughly three fifths of them seen only once. This clonotype was seen a few times. Its antigen remains unidentified. The sequenced sample was blood. The receptor's source is a girl aged 2 to 9 with multiple sclerosis. This chain links TRBV9 with TRBJ2-1; 8 bases match TRBD2. CDR3 amino acids: CASSPLEKTSGYNEQFF. The DNA of the CDR3 is TGTGCCAGCAGCCCACTCGAGAAAACTAGCGGATACAATGAGCAGTTCTTC.